These T cell receptor beta chains were read from a single sample in a study of control samples from healthy donors and cancer patients. Using immunoSEQ multiplex PCR, the repertoire was profiled, and TCRdb retains in-frame clones only, with some absent. Of some 74,000 clones detected, 94% appear once; the ten largest clones hold 2.8%. The sequencing input was blood. These receptors all come from a woman in her 30s in good health. The CDR3 runs from the conserved cysteine through the conserved F or W. D genes are given only for firm matches. The listing skips clone size in some rows; elsewhere it reads once, few, many or a size class.

V gene,D gene,clone size,J gene,CDR3 protein,CDR3 DNA
TRBV29-1,-,-,TRBJ2-1,CSVDGETVINEQFF,TGCAGCGTTGACGGTGAGACCGTCATCAATGAGCAGTTCTTC
TRBV25-1,-,-,TRBJ2-3,CASSLTGWTDTQYF,TGTGCCAGCAGTCTCACCGGATGGACAGATACGCAGTATTTT
TRBV6-6,TRBD1,-,TRBJ1-5,CASRSWGQGNQPQHF,TGTGCCAGCAGATCTTGGGGACAGGGCAATCAGCCCCAGCATTTT
TRBV18,TRBD1,-,TRBJ1-5,CASSLTDRVYQPQHF,TGTGCCAGCTCACTTACGGACAGGGTTTATCAGCCCCAGCATTTT
TRBV4-1,-,-,TRBJ2-1,CASSHAGRGDEQFF,TGCGCCAGCAGCCACGCGGGGAGGGGGGATGAGCAGTTCTTC
TRBV20-1,-,-,TRBJ1-1,CSASPTRGMNTEAFF,TGCAGTGCTAGTCCCACGAGGGGTATGAACACTGAAGCTTTCTTT
TRBV19,-,-,TRBJ1-4,CASSPQTGSQKLFF,TGTGCCAGTAGTCCTCAGACAGGCTCCCAAAAACTGTTTTTT
TRBV5-1,TRBD2,-,TRBJ2-7,CASSLGAGDYEQYF,TGCGCCAGCAGCTTGGGAGCGGGGGATTACGAGCAGTACTTC
TRBV5-6,-,-,TRBJ2-7,CASSLANSYEQYF,TGTGCCAGCAGCTTGGCAAACTCCTACGAGCAGTACTTC
TRBV19,-,-,TRBJ1-2,CASSMTGEGYGYTF,TGTGCCAGTAGTATGACCGGAGAAGGCTATGGCTACACCTTC
TRBV27,-,-,TRBJ1-5,CASSFRRNQPQHF,TGTGCCAGCAGTTTCCGCCGAAATCAGCCCCAGCATTTT
TRBV30,-,few,TRBJ2-7,CAWADSYEQYF,TGTGCCTGGGCGGACTCCTACGAGCAGTACTTC
TRBV24-1,-,-,TRBJ1-2,CATSVTPNYGYTF,TGTGCCACCAGTGTAACCCCTAACTATGGCTACACCTTC
TRBV30,-,-,TRBJ1-6,CAWKTDPYSYNSPLHF,TGTGCCTGGAAAACCGACCCCTACTCCTATAATTCACCCCTCCACTTT
TRBV19,-,-,TRBJ1-5,CASSMSGNQPQHF,TGTGCCAGTAGTATGTCTGGCAATCAGCCCCAGCATTTT
TRBV7-3,-,-,TRBJ2-4,CASSGPERRAKNIQYF,TGTGCCAGCAGCGGGCCCGAGCGTCGGGCCAAAAACATTCAGTACTTC
TRBV12-3/TRBV12-4,-,-,TRBJ2-7,CASSGWGEQYF,TGTGCCAGCAGTGGCTGGGGCGAGCAGTACTTC
TRBV27,-,-,TRBJ1-2,CASSLGSATPRYGYTF,TGTGCCAGCAGTTTAGGGTCAGCGACACCCCGCTATGGCTACACCTTC
TRBV24-1,TRBD1,once,TRBJ1-1,CATSDQGTVEAFF,TGTGCCACCAGTGATCAAGGGACAGTTGAAGCTTTCTTT
TRBV11-2,TRBD1,-,TRBJ1-6,CASSLPGTANSPLHF,TGTGCCAGCAGCTTACCCGGGACAGCAAATTCACCCCTCCACTTT
TRBV6-1,TRBD1,-,TRBJ2-7,CASNFGQGAYEQYF,TGTGCCAGCAACTTTGGACAGGGGGCCTACGAGCAGTACTTC
TRBV5-4,-,-,TRBJ1-2,CASSLVGPEYGGGYTF,TGTGCCAGCAGCTTGGTCGGACCCGAATATGGGGGTGGCTACACCTTC
TRBV4-1,-,-,TRBJ1-4,CASSQWDTPNEKLFF,TGCGCCAGCAGCCAATGGGACACGCCTAATGAAAAACTGTTTTTT
TRBV2,-,-,TRBJ1-1,CASNHQGMNTEAFF,TGTGCCAGCAACCATCAGGGAATGAACACTGAAGCTTTCTTT
TRBV5-5,-,-,TRBJ2-5,CASSLYLQETQYF,TGTGCCAGCAGCTTGTATCTGCAAGAGACCCAGTACTTC
TRBV9,-,-,TRBJ2-1,CASSVGDNKLREQFF,TGTGCCAGCAGCGTCGGGGATAATAAGTTGCGTGAGCAGTTCTTC
TRBV7-2,TRBD1,-,TRBJ1-1,CASSATGVGTEAFF,TGTGCCAGCAGCGCGACAGGGGTAGGCACTGAAGCTTTCTTT
TRBV5-1,-,-,TRBJ2-1,CASCEPGRYNEQFF,TGCGCCAGCTGCGAGCCAGGGAGATACAATGAGCAGTTCTTC
TRBV15,-,-,TRBJ2-1,CATRDTSSYNEQFF,TGTGCCACCAGAGACACAAGCTCCTACAATGAGCAGTTCTTC